What follows describes a single TCR beta chain. Which cohort a participant joined came from the clinical history participants gave. These data originate in a study of blood T cell repertoires in COVID-19. Germline-derived CDR1 and CDR2 are SGHTA and FQGNSA. This CDR3 region has 17 residues. Trimming removed 5 bases from V and 3 bases from J; junction bases left unmatched: 15. Under the authors' procedure: Estimation of nucleated cell counts was performed using reference gene primer amplification. The method was immunoSEQ multiplex PCR; TCRdb's version includes in-frame clones alone and lacks a portion of them. D and trimming come from the DNA, and the V and J calls and clone size come from that table. The table has around 240,000 clones, about 91% seen once.

The sequencing sample was made of PBMCs or T cells enriched from blood (not recorded which). V gene TRBV7-2 combines with J gene TRBJ2-5; 7 bases are shared with TRBD1. The source of this sequence is a human donor in a cohort exposed to, infected with or recovered from COVID-19 (not recorded which). The donor label of this sample is uncertain. The CDR3 nucleotides read TGTGCCAGCAGCCTCCTGCTGACAGGGCGGAGAGAAGAGACCCAGTACTTC. Encoded protein: CASSLLLTGRREETQYF.